This TCR beta chain was recovered during a study of blood T cell repertoires in COVID-19. The protocol was immunoSEQ multiplex PCR, while the TCRdb copy is restricted to in-frame clones and leaves out a portion. The data show around 140,000 clones, with roughly 83% seen just once and about 1.3% held by the top ten. The source of this sequence is a man between 60 and 75 years old with acute or convalescent COVID-19. The material sequenced was peripheral blood.

CDR3 sequence (DNA): TGTGCCAGCACCCAGGGTAATTCACCCCTCCACTTT. This encodes CASTQGNSPLHF. The genes are TRBV6-6 and TRBJ1-6; TRBD1 might be the D (5 bases). The CDR3 has 12 residues. Germline V gene data show CDR1 as MNHNY and CDR2 as SVGAGI (reference sequence). V was cut by 7 bases and J by 6 bases, with 7 bases left in between.